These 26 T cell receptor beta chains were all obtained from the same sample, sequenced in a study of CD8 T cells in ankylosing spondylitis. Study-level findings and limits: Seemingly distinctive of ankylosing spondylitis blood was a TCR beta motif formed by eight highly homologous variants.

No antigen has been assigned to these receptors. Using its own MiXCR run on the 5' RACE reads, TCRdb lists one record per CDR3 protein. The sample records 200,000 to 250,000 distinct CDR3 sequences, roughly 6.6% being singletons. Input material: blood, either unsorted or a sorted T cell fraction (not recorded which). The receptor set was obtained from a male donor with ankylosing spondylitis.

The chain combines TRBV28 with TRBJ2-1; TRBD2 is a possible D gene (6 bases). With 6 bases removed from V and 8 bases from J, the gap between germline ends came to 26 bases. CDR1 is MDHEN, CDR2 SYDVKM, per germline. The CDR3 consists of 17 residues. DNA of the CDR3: TGTGCCAGCAGCGCAACCGGGACCCGGGACTTGAACGATGAGCAGTTCTTC. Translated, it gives CASSATGTRDLNDEQFF.

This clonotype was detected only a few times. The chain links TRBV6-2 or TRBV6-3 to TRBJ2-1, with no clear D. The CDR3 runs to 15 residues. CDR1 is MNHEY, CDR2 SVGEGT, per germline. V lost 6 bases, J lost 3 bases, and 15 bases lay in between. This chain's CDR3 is CASSETPRFYNEQFF. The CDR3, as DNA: TGTGCCAGCAGCGAGACCCCGAGGTTCTACAATGAGCAGTTCTTC.

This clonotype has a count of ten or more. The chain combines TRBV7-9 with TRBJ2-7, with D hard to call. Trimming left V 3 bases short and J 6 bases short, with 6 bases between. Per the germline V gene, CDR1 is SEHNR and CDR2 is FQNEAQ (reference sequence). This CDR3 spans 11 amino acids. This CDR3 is CASSLRREQYF. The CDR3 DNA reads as TGTGCCAGCAGCTTGCGCCGCGAGCAGTACTTC.

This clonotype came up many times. In DNA, the CDR3 is TGTGCCAGTACTTTCACGGCGGGGAACACCGGGGAGCTGTTTTTT. Amino acid sequence: CASTFTAGNTGELFF. The chain links TRBV19 to TRBJ2-2, with D perhaps TRBD2 (5 bases). V was trimmed by 7 bases and J by 1 base, leaving 13 bases between them. The germline V gene encodes CDR1 LNHDA and CDR2 SQIVND (reference sequence). CDR3 length equals 15 residues.

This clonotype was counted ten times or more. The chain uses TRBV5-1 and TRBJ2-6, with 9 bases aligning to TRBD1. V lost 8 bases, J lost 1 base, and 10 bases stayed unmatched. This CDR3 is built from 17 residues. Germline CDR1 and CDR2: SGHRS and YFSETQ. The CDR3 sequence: CASTGTGQVSGANVLTF. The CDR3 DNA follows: TGCGCCAGTACCGGGACAGGGCAGGTTTCTGGGGCCAACGTCCTGACTTTC.

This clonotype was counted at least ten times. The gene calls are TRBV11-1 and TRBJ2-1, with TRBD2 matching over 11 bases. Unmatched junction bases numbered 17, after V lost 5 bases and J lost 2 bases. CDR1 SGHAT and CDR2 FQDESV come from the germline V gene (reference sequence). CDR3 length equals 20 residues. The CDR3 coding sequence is TGTGCCAGCAGCAGCCCTATAATCCTTAAGACTAGCGGGACCTACAATGAGCAGTTCTTC. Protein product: CASSSPIILKTSGTYNEQFF. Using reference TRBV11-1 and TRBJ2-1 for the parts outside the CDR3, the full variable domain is EAEVAQSPRYKITEKSQAVAFWCDPISGHATLYWYRQILGQGPELLVQFQDESVVDDSQLPKDRFSAERLKGVDSTLKIQPAELGDSAMYLCASSSPIILKTSGTYNEQFFGPGTRLTVL.

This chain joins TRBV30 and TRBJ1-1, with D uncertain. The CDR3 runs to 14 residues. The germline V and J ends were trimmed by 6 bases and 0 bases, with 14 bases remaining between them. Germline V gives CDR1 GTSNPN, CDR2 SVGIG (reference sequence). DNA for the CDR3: TGTGCCTGCCGTGGGCAACCCATGAACACTGAAGCTTTCTTT. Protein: CACRGQPMNTEAFF.

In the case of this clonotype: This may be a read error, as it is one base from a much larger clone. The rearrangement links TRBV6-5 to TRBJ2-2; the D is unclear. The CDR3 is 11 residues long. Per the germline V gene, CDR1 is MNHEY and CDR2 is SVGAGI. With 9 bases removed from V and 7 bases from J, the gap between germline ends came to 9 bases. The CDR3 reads CARKRGGELFF. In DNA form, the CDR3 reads TGTGCCAGAAAACGTGGCGGGGAGCTGTTTTTT.

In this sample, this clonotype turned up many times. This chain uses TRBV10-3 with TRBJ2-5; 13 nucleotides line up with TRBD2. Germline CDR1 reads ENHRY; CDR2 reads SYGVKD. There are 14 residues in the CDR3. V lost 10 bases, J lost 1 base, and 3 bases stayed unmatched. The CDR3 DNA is TGTGCCACTGGGACTAGCGGGGCCCAAGAGACCCAGTACTTC. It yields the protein CATGTSGAQETQYF.

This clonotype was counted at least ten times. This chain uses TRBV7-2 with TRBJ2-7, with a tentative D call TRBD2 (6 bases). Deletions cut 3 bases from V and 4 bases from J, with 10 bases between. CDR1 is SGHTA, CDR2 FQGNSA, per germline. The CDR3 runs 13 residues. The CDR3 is CASSFASEYEQYF. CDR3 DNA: TGTGCCAGCAGCTTCGCTAGCGAATACGAGCAGTACTTC.

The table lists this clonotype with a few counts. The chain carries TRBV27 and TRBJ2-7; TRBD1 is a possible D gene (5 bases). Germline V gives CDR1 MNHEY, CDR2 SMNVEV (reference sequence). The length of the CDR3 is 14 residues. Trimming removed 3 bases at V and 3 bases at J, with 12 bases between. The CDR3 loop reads CASSFTGQGYEQYF. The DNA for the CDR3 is TGTGCCAGCAGTTTTACAGGCCAGGGCTACGAGCAGTACTTC.

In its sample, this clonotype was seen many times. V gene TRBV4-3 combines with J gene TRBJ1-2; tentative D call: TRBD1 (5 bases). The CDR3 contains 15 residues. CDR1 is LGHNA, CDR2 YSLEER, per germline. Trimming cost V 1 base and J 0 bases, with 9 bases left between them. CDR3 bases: TGCGCCAGCAGCCAAGTTTGGGGGACTAACTATGGCTACACCTTC. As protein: CASSQVWGTNYGYTF.

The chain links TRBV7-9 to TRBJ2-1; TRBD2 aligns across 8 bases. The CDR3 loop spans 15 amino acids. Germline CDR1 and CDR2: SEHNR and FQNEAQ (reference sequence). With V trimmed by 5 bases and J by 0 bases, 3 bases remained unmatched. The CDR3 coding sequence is TGTGCCAGCAGCAGCGGGGGCCCCTCCTACAATGAGCAGTTCTTC. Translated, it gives CASSSGGPSYNEQFF.

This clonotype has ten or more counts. The CDR3 DNA reads TGTGCCAGCAGTTACTCCCCTCACCGGGAGGTGCGTGGGGCCAACGTCCTGACTTTC. It is translated as CASSYSPHREVRGANVLTF. The chain couples TRBV6-2 or TRBV6-3 to TRBJ2-6, with 7 bases fitting TRBD2. Germline values: CDR1 MNHEY, CDR2 SVGEGT. This CDR3 comprises 19 residues. The trim removed 0 bases at V and 3 bases at J, leaving 11 bases unmatched.

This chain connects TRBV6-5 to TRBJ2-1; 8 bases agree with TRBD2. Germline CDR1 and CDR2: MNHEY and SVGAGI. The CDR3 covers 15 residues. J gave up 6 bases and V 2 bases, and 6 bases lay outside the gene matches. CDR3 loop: CASSYEAGELNEQFF. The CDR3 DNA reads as TGTGCCAGCAGTTACGAAGCGGGAGAGCTCAATGAGCAGTTCTTC.

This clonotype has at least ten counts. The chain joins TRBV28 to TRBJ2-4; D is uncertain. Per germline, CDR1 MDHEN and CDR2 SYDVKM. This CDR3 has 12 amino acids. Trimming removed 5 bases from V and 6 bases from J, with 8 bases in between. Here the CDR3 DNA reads TGTGCCAGCAGTAACTCGGCAAACATTCAGTACTTC. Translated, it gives CASSNSANIQYF.

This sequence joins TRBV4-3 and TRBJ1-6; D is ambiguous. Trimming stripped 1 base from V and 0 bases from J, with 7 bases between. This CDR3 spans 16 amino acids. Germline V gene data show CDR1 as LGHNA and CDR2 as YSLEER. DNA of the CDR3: TGCGCCAGCAGCCAAGGGGAGCGCTCCTATAATTCACCCCTCCACTTT. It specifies CASSQGERSYNSPLHF.

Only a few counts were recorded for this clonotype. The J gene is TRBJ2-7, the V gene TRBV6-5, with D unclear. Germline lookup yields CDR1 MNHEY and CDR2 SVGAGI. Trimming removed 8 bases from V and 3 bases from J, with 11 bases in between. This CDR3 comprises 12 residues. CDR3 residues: CASAKSFYEQYF. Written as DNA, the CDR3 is TGTGCCAGCGCTAAATCGTTCTACGAGCAGTACTTC.

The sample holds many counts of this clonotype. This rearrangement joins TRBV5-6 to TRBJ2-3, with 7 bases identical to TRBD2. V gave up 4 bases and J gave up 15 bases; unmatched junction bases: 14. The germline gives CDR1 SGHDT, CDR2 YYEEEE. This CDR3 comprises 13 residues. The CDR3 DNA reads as TGTGCCAGCAGCGTCCTAGCGGAGGAAAGGCTTTATTTT. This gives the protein CASSVLAEERLYF.

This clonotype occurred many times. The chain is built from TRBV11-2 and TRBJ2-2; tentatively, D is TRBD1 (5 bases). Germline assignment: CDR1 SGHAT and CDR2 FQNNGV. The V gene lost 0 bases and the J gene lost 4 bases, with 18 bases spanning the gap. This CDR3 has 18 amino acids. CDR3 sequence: CASSLDLGQGPFTGELFF. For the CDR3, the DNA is TGTGCCAGCAGCTTAGACCTAGGGCAGGGCCCCTTCACCGGGGAGCTGTTTTTT. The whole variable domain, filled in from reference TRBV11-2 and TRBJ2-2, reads EAGVAQSPRYKIIEKRQSVAFWCNPISGHATLYWYQQILGQGPKLLIQFQNNGVVDDSQLPKDRFSAERLKGVDSTLKIQPAKLEDSAVYLCASSLDLGQGPFTGELFFGEGSRLTVL.

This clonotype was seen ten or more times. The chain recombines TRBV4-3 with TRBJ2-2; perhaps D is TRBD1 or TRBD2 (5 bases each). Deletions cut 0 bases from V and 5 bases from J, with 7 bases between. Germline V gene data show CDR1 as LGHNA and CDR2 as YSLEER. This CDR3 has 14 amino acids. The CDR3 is CASSQEGTTGELFF. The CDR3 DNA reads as TGCGCCAGCAGCCAAGAAGGGACGACCGGGGAGCTGTTTTTT.

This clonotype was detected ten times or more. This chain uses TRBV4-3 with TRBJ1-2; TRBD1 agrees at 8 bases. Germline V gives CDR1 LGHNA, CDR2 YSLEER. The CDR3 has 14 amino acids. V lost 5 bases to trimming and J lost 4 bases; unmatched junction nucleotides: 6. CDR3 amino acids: CASSARQGLYGYTF. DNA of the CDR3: TGCGCCAGCAGCGCTCGACAGGGGCTCTATGGCTACACCTTC.

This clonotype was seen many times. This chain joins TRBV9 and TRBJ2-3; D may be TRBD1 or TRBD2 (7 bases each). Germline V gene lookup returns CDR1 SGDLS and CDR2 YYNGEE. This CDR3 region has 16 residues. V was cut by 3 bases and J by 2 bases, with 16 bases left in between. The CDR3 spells CASSERGRETTDTQYF. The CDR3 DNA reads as TGTGCCAGCAGCGAGAGGGGGCGGGAGACCACAGATACGCAGTATTTT. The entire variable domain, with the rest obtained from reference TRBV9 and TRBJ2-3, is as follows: DSGVTQTPKHLITATGQRVTLRCSPRSGDLSVYWYQQSLDQGLQFLIQYYNGEERAKGNILERFSAQQFPDLHSELNLSSLELGDSALYFCASSERGRETTDTQYFGPGTRLTVL.

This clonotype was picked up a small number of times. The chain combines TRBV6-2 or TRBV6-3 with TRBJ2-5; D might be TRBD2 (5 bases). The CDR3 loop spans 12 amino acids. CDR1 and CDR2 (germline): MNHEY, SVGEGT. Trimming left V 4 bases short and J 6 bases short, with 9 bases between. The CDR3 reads CASSSGWQTQYF. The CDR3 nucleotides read TGTGCCAGCAGTTCGGGATGGCAGACCCAGTACTTC.

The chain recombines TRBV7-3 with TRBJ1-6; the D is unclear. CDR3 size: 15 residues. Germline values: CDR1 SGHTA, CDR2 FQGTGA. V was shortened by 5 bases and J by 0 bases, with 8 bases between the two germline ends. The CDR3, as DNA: TGTGCCAGCAGCCCCAGTCACTCCTATAATTCACCCCTCCACTTT. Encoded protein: CASSPSHSYNSPLHF.

In nucleotides, the CDR3 is TGCAGTGCTAGTGACAGCAACTACGAGCAGTACTTC. Its translation: CSASDSNYEQYF. The chain recombines TRBV20-1 with TRBJ2-7; weak D call: TRBD1 (5 bases). The germline V gene has CDR1 DFQATT and CDR2 SNEGSKA (reference sequence). The V end lost 3 bases, the J end lost 3 bases, and 9 bases lay between the germline ends. The CDR3 spans 12 residues.